These 20 T cell receptor beta chains share one sample of origin, sequenced in a study of glioma-infiltrating T cells. Amplification of TCR alpha and beta CDR3 regions from RNA used iRepertoire nested multiplex PCR. One entry per CDR3 protein results from TCRdb running MiXCR on the multiplex PCR reads. The sample lists approximately 400,000 distinct CDR3 sequences, 41% seen once, with 12% in the top ten. The sample consisted of glioma tissue, nonneoplastic brain tissue, or PBMCs (not recorded which). The receptors derive from a human donor with low-grade glioma or glioblastoma, undergoing nonglioma brain surgery, or in good health (not recorded which).

This clonotype was recorded at least ten times. The chain has TRBV27 and TRBJ2-3; a possible D gene is TRBD2 (5 bases). The V gene's germline CDR1 is MNHEY and CDR2 SMNVEV (reference sequence). This CDR3 contains 12 residues. Between the trimmed V and J ends, which lost 4 bases and 4 bases, there was a span of 6 bases. The CDR3: CASSSRADTQYF. CDR3 DNA sequence: TGTGCCAGCAGTTCGAGGGCAGATACGCAGTATTTT.

This clonotype was picked up a small number of times. The DNA for the CDR3 is TGTGCCAGCAGTTCGGCGGCATGGGGACGGGAGAACACTGAAGCTTTCTTT. Protein product: CASSSAAWGRENTEAFF. This chain uses TRBV28 with TRBJ1-1, with D possibly TRBD1 on 5 matching bases. The CDR3 has 17 residues. The germline V and J ends were trimmed by 4 bases and 1 base, with 19 bases remaining between them. Germline CDR1 MDHEN, CDR2 SYDVKM.

As regards this clonotype: A read error may produce the germline difference seen at one junction end. The chain recombines TRBV28 with TRBJ1-1; TRBD1 aligns across 10 bases. CDR1 and CDR2 (germline): MDHEN, SYDVKM. This CDR3 is built from 18 residues. The CDR3 nucleotides read TGTGCCAGCAGCCCACTTCCGGGACAGGGGCCGGCGAGCCGTGAACCTTTCTTT. This encodes CASSPLPGQGPASREPFF.

As to this clonotype: This may come from a read error, since a much larger clone is one base off. This chain uses TRBV27 with TRBJ2-5; 10 nucleotides line up with TRBD2. Per the germline V gene, CDR1 is MNHEY and CDR2 is SMNVEV (reference sequence). The J segment lost 7 bases and the V segment lost 5 bases, leaving 7 bases of the junction unmatched. The CDR3 loop spans 14 amino acids. CDR3 loop: CASSSGRALWTQYF. DNA for the CDR3: TGTGCCAGCAGTAGCGGGAGGGCCTTGTGGACCCAGTACTTC.

V usage is TRBV19 and J usage is TRBJ2-1, with a possible D match to TRBD1 (5 bases). V lost 2 bases and J 7 bases, leaving 9 bases between the germline ends. CDR3 length: 13 amino acids. Germline assignment: CDR1 LNHDA and CDR2 SQIVND (reference sequence). DNA for the CDR3: TGTGCCAGTAGTATACAGGGTAGGAATGAGCAGTTCTTC. Protein sequence: CASSIQGRNEQFF. Full variable domain (rest looked up from reference TRBV19 and TRBJ2-1): DGGITQSPKYLFRKEGQNVTLSCEQNLNHDAMYWYRQDPGQGLRLIYYSQIVNDFQKGDIAEGYSVSREKKESFPLTVTSAQKNPTAFYLCASSIQGRNEQFFGPGTRLTVL.

A few counts support this clonotype. This chain connects TRBV11-2 to TRBJ2-2; no definite D call. Germline-derived CDR1 and CDR2 are SGHAT and FQNNGV. V dropped 3 bases and J dropped 3 bases, with 8 bases sitting between them. The CDR3 totals 14 residues. The CDR3 loop reads CASSLNTHTGELFF. The CDR3 DNA reads TGTGCCAGCAGCTTGAACACACACACCGGGGAGCTGTTTTTT.

This clonotype was detected many times. The V call is TRBV20-1, the J call TRBJ2-7; TRBD2 matches at 7 bases. The CDR3 loop spans 14 amino acids. CDR1 is DFQATT and CDR2 is SNEGSKA in the germline V gene (reference sequence). V lost 1 base, J lost 3 bases, and 6 bases stayed unmatched. CDR3: CSARGGGRDYEQYF. For the CDR3, the DNA is TGCAGTGCTAGAGGGGGCGGGAGAGACTACGAGCAGTACTTC.

This chain uses TRBV24-1 with TRBJ2-3; D call uncertain. Germline loops: CDR1 KGHDR, CDR2 SFDVKD. Trimming removed 5 bases from V and 7 bases from J, with 9 bases in between. This CDR3 is 12 amino acids long. The CDR3 DNA reads TGTGCCACCAGTGGCCCCGTGTATACGCAGTATTTT. It yields the protein CATSGPVYTQYF.

This clonotype was counted only a few times. The chain couples TRBV6-1 to TRBJ2-7; 9 bases agree with TRBD2. CDR3 length: 14 amino acids. J lost 5 bases, V lost 1 base, and 3 bases had no gene match. Germline values: CDR1 MNHNS, CDR2 SASEGT. CDR3 sequence reads: CASSEVSGRDEQYF. DNA of the CDR3: TGTGCCAGCAGTGAAGTTAGCGGGAGAGACGAGCAGTACTTC.

To note about this clonotype: This may be a read error, as it is one base from a much larger clone. This chain connects TRBV28 to TRBJ2-7; 8 bases align to TRBD1. From germline, CDR1 is MDHEN and CDR2 SYDVKM. Trimming removed 5 bases from V and 3 bases from J; junction bases left unmatched: 6. The CDR3 is made up of 14 amino acids. The CDR3 DNA reads TGTGCCAGCAGTACGCCGACAGGGGACTACGAGCAGTACTTC. This sequence encodes CASSTPTGDYEQYF.

This clonotype was seen at least ten times. The V gene is TRBV28, the J gene TRBJ2-1; no clear D gene. CDR1 MDHEN and CDR2 SYDVKM come from the germline V gene. The CDR3 sequence is 12 residues long. V gave up 6 bases and J gave up 9 bases, with 12 bases separating them. CDR3 protein: CASSPRKAEQFF. The CDR3 coding sequence is TGTGCCAGCAGCCCACGCAAGGCTGAGCAGTTCTTC.

A remark on this clonotype: One base away lies a much larger clone, so this may be a sequencing read error. The gene calls are TRBV6-5 and TRBJ1-6, with unresolved D. The CDR3 totals 15 residues. The V gene's germline CDR1 is MNHEY and CDR2 SVGAGI. For the CDR3, the DNA is TGTGCCGGCAGTTACTCCGGCTCCTATAATTCACCCCTCCACTTT. Amino acid sequence: CAGSYSGSYNSPLHF.

This chain uses TRBV20-1 with TRBJ1-1; D call uncertain. The ends were cut back, 1 base at V and 0 bases at J, with 9 bases in the middle. The CDR3 contains 14 residues. From germline, CDR1 is DFQATT and CDR2 SNEGSKA (reference sequence). The CDR3 nucleotides read TGCAGTGCTAGAGTAGGCAGTCTGAACACTGAAGCTTTCTTT. Amino acid sequence: CSARVGSLNTEAFF.

The CDR3 loop reads CARTAGDYNEQFF. DNA of the CDR3: TGTGCCAGGACAGCGGGGGACTACAATGAGCAGTTCTTC. This rearrangement joins TRBV6-2 or TRBV6-3 to TRBJ2-1; TRBD2 matches at 8 bases. This CDR3 contains 13 residues. Unmatched junction bases numbered 4, after V lost 9 bases and J lost 3 bases. Germline loops: CDR1 MNHEY, CDR2 SVGEGT.

This chain links TRBV6-6 with TRBJ2-3, with D tentatively TRBD1 or TRBD2 (6 bases each). Germline CDR1 and CDR2: MNHNY and SVGAGI (reference sequence). V was clipped by 4 bases and J by 2 bases, with 13 bases between them. There are 15 residues in the CDR3. The CDR3 DNA reads TGTGCCAGCAGTTGGCATAGGGGGGTCACAGATACGCAGTATTTT. Translated, it gives CASSWHRGVTDTQYF.

Comments on this clonotype: The junction and the germline gene differ at one end; a read error may be behind it. The J gene is TRBJ1-1, the V gene TRBV5-1; tentatively, D is TRBD1 (5 bases). The CDR3 runs 13 residues. Germline V gene lookup returns CDR1 SGHRS and CDR2 YFSETQ. CDR3: CASTQEGNTEAFF. CDR3 nucleotide sequence: TGCGCCAGTACACAGGAGGGAAACACTGAGGCTTTCTTT.

This clonotype was seen a few times. This sequence joins TRBV28 and TRBJ2-3, with D possibly being TRBD1 or TRBD2 (5 bases each). This CDR3 contains 13 residues. Germline CDR1 and CDR2: MDHEN and SYDVKM. V lost 8 bases, J lost 6 bases, and 15 bases lay in between. CDR3 amino acids: CASRGGPQDTQYF. The CDR3 nucleotides are TGTGCCAGCCGGGGCGGTCCCCAGGATACGCAGTATTTT.

Comments on this clonotype: Possible read error: a much larger clone is one base away. The CDR3 region is CASSYSVMREYEYDQYF. CDR3 sequence (DNA): TGTGCCAGCAGTTACTCGGTTATGCGGGAGTACGAGTACGATCAGTACTTC. This chain joins TRBV27 and TRBJ2-7, with 7 bases lining up with TRBD2. CDR1 MNHEY and CDR2 SMNVEV come from the germline V gene (reference sequence). This CDR3 spans 17 amino acids.

This clonotype was found a few times. The V and J genes are TRBV20-1 and TRBJ2-1; 11 nucleotides match TRBD2. This CDR3 contains 13 residues. Germline CDR1 and CDR2: DFQATT and SNEGSKA (reference sequence). V lost 8 bases and J lost 3; bases outside the gene matches: 3. DNA for the CDR3: TGCAGTCTAGCGGGAGGCCTCTACAATGAGCAGTTCTTC. Protein: CSLAGGLYNEQFF.

By share of the sample, this clonotype is medium-sized. This chain connects TRBV20-1 to TRBJ1-1; 7 nucleotides line up with TRBD1. Germline V gene sequence: CDR1 DFQATT, CDR2 SNEGSKA (reference sequence). The CDR3 covers 15 residues. Trimming took 5 bases from V and 5 from J; bases not matched to a gene: 14. CDR3: CSAHPYDRAGTEAFF. The DNA of the CDR3 is TGCAGTGCTCATCCCTACGACAGGGCGGGGACTGAAGCTTTCTTT.